Listed below are T cell receptor beta chains from one sample, sequenced in a study of metastatic and nonmetastatic thyroid tumors. TCRdb re-analyzed the PCR reads using MiXCR. Of tens of thousands of clones listed, roughly 15% are singletons. The specimen was blood. These receptors were collected from a male donor with papillary thyroid cancer or a benign thyroid nodule (not recorded which). Some clones in this sample may be carry-over from other donors' samples. Each CDR3 is given with its conserved first and last residue. Each record gives: clone size, J gene, D gene, V gene, CDR3 protein, CDR3 DNA. The D gene is left open where the match is weak. Not all rows give a size; the values are once, few, many and, for expanded clones, a class.

clone size: many
J gene: TRBJ1-3
D gene: .
V gene: TRBV19
CDR3 protein: CASSITGTSGNTIYF
CDR3 DNA: TGTGCCAGTAGTATAACGGGAACCTCCGGAAACACCATATATTTT

clone size: .
J gene: TRBJ1-1
D gene: TRBD1
V gene: TRBV6-5
CDR3 protein: CASSYTGARTEAFF
CDR3 DNA: TGTGCCAGCAGTTATACAGGGGCCCGGACTGAAGCTTTCTTT

clone size: many
J gene: TRBJ2-1
D gene: .
V gene: TRBV11-3
CDR3 protein: CASSLDMGATEQFF
CDR3 DNA: TGTGCCAGCAGCTTAGATATGGGGGCCACTGAGCAGTTCTTC

clone size: few
J gene: TRBJ1-1
D gene: .
V gene: TRBV6-1
CDR3 protein: CASSTSGEGRTEAFF
CDR3 DNA: TGTGCCAGCAGCACGAGCGGGGAGGGGCGTACTGAAGCTTTCTTT

clone size: many
J gene: TRBJ2-2
D gene: .
V gene: TRBV6-1
CDR3 protein: CASSLWENTGELFF
CDR3 DNA: TGTGCCAGTTCTTTATGGGAGAACACCGGGGAGCTGTTTTTT

clone size: many
J gene: TRBJ2-2
D gene: .
V gene: TRBV5-8
CDR3 protein: CASSPMGGYDTGELFF
CDR3 DNA: TGTGCCAGCAGCCCCATGGGCGGGTACGACACCGGGGAGCTGTTTTTT

clone size: .
J gene: TRBJ1-1
D gene: .
V gene: TRBV6-1
CDR3 protein: CASRIDMNTEAFF
CDR3 DNA: TGTGCCAGCAGAATAGACATGAACACTGAAGCTTTCTTT

clone size: many
J gene: TRBJ2-2
D gene: TRBD1
V gene: TRBV11-1
CDR3 protein: CASRLPGQGNTGELFF
CDR3 DNA: TGTGCCAGCAGGCTCCCGGGACAGGGGAACACCGGGGAGCTGTTTTTT

clone size: many
J gene: TRBJ1-5
D gene: .
V gene: TRBV15
CDR3 protein: CATSRTDNSNQPQHF
CDR3 DNA: TGTGCCACCAGCAGGACGGATAATAGCAATCAGCCCCAGCATTTT

clone size: many
J gene: TRBJ1-1
D gene: .
V gene: TRBV28
CDR3 protein: CASSPQGQRNTEAFF
CDR3 DNA: TGTGCCAGCAGTCCGCAGGGACAACGGAACACTGAAGCTTTCTTT

clone size: many
J gene: TRBJ2-7
D gene: .
V gene: TRBV10-3
CDR3 protein: CAISDGTGRDEQYF
CDR3 DNA: TGTGCCATCAGTGACGGTACAGGGCGCGACGAGCAGTACTTC

clone size: many
J gene: TRBJ2-7
D gene: TRBD2
V gene: TRBV20-1
CDR3 protein: CSAPDLAESSYEQYF
CDR3 DNA: TGCAGTGCTCCGGATCTAGCGGAGAGCTCCTACGAGCAGTACTTC

clone size: many
J gene: TRBJ2-5
D gene: TRBD1
V gene: TRBV28
CDR3 protein: CASRSDRGLLMAQYF
CDR3 DNA: TGTGCCAGCAGGTCAGACAGGGGGCTTTTAATGGCCCAGTACTTC

clone size: many
J gene: TRBJ2-5
D gene: .
V gene: TRBV10-3
CDR3 protein: CAIRRGESVETQYF
CDR3 DNA: TGTGCCATTAGGAGGGGGGAGTCGGTAGAGACCCAGTACTTC

clone size: many
J gene: TRBJ1-5
D gene: TRBD1
V gene: TRBV6-5
CDR3 protein: CASSLLPGRGNQPQHF
CDR3 DNA: TGTGCCAGCAGTTTACTCCCCGGCAGGGGGAATCAGCCCCAGCATTTT

clone size: many
J gene: TRBJ2-3
D gene: .
V gene: TRBV6-1
CDR3 protein: CASNKRGPTDTQYF
CDR3 DNA: TGTGCCAGCAACAAACGGGGGCCGACAGATACGCAGTATTTT

clone size: .
J gene: TRBJ2-7
D gene: .
V gene: TRBV18
CDR3 protein: CASSPPDSYEQYF
CDR3 DNA: TGTGCCAGCTCACCGCCGGACTCCTACGAGCAGTACTTC

clone size: many
J gene: TRBJ2-6
D gene: .
V gene: TRBV19
CDR3 protein: CASRPGLQSGANVLTF
CDR3 DNA: TGTGCCAGTAGGCCGGGACTCCAGTCTGGGGCCAACGTCCTGACTTTC

clone size: medium-sized
J gene: TRBJ2-2
D gene: .
V gene: TRBV6-5
CDR3 protein: CASSYSTANTGELFF
CDR3 DNA: TGTGCCAGCAGTTACTCCACAGCTAACACCGGGGAGCTGTTTTTT

clone size: many
J gene: TRBJ2-1
D gene: TRBD2
V gene: TRBV13
CDR3 protein: CASSSSGVTYNEQFF
CDR3 DNA: TGTGCCAGCAGCTCCAGCGGGGTCACCTACAATGAGCAGTTCTTC

clone size: many
J gene: TRBJ2-2
D gene: .
V gene: TRBV20-1
CDR3 protein: CSARIGYGELFF
CDR3 DNA: TGCAGTGCTAGAATAGGGTACGGGGAGCTGTTTTTT

clone size: many
J gene: TRBJ1-1
D gene: .
V gene: TRBV5-6
CDR3 protein: CASSLQGHGNTEAFF
CDR3 DNA: TGTGCCAGCAGCTTACAGGGACATGGGAACACTGAAGCTTTCTTT

clone size: few
J gene: TRBJ2-7
D gene: TRBD1
V gene: TRBV6-1
CDR3 protein: CASSARTGSFSYEQYF
CDR3 DNA: TGTGCCAGCAGTGCCCGGACAGGGAGTTTTTCCTACGAGCAGTACTTC

clone size: many
J gene: TRBJ2-7
D gene: TRBD1
V gene: TRBV9
CDR3 protein: CASSQGQKPYEQYF
CDR3 DNA: TGTGCCAGCAGCCAGGGACAGAAGCCCTACGAGCAGTACTTC

clone size: few
J gene: TRBJ2-1
D gene: TRBD2
V gene: TRBV2
CDR3 protein: CASRSRSGGYNEQFF
CDR3 DNA: TGTGCCAGCAGGAGTCGGAGCGGGGGTTACAATGAGCAGTTCTTC

clone size: many
J gene: TRBJ2-1
D gene: .
V gene: TRBV18
CDR3 protein: CASHSSDNYNEQFF
CDR3 DNA: TGTGCCAGCCATTCCTCCGACAATTACAATGAGCAGTTCTTC

clone size: medium-sized
J gene: TRBJ1-3
D gene: TRBD1
V gene: TRBV7-9
CDR3 protein: CASSLNPAGQGEYF
CDR3 DNA: TGTGCCAGCAGCTTAAACCCCGCCGGACAGGGCGAATATTTT

clone size: many
J gene: TRBJ2-1
D gene: .
V gene: TRBV5-1
CDR3 protein: CASSPRDASYNEQFF
CDR3 DNA: TGCGCCAGCAGCCCCCGGGACGCCTCCTACAATGAGCAGTTCTTC

clone size: many
J gene: TRBJ1-5
D gene: .
V gene: TRBV28
CDR3 protein: CASSFGSLEGPTPQHF
CDR3 DNA: TGTGCCAGCAGTTTTGGCTCCCTTGAAGGACCGACGCCCCAGCATTTT

clone size: medium-sized
J gene: TRBJ2-1
D gene: .
V gene: TRBV12-3/TRBV12-4
CDR3 protein: CASSQNRWGEQFF
CDR3 DNA: TGTGCCAGCAGTCAAAACCGGTGGGGTGAGCAGTTCTTC

clone size: many
J gene: TRBJ2-3
D gene: .
V gene: TRBV24-1
CDR3 protein: CATSDLGRGTDTQYF
CDR3 DNA: TGTGCCACCAGTGATTTGGGCAGGGGCACAGATACGCAGTATTTT

clone size: many
J gene: TRBJ1-4
D gene: TRBD1
V gene: TRBV2
CDR3 protein: CASNTGGTQDEKLFF
CDR3 DNA: TGTGCCAGCAATACAGGGGGGACCCAGGATGAAAAACTGTTTTTT

clone size: many
J gene: TRBJ2-3
D gene: TRBD2
V gene: TRBV27
CDR3 protein: CASSSSGSFTDTQYF
CDR3 DNA: TGTGCCAGCAGTTCCAGCGGGAGCTTCACAGATACGCAGTATTTT

clone size: few
J gene: TRBJ1-2
D gene: .
V gene: TRBV12-3/TRBV12-4
CDR3 protein: CASSRGSRAVLCYTF
CDR3 DNA: TGTGCCAGCAGCAGAGGCAGCAGGGCTGTCCTTTGCTACACCTTC

clone size: many
J gene: TRBJ2-1
D gene: .
V gene: TRBV24-1
CDR3 protein: CATGRGDNEQFF
CDR3 DNA: TGTGCCACCGGGCGGGGCGACAATGAGCAGTTCTTC

clone size: .
J gene: TRBJ2-5
D gene: .
V gene: TRBV3-1
CDR3 protein: CASITRTIGTQYF
CDR3 DNA: TGTGCCAGCATCACACGGACTATTGGGACCCAGTACTTC

clone size: many
J gene: TRBJ2-1
D gene: .
V gene: TRBV7-3
CDR3 protein: CASSLRGDSEQFF
CDR3 DNA: TGCGCCAGCAGCTTAAGGGGTGACTCGGAGCAGTTCTTC

clone size: .
J gene: TRBJ2-2
D gene: .
V gene: TRBV5-1
CDR3 protein: CASSLVDPSRELFF
CDR3 DNA: TGCGCCAGCAGCTTGGTGGACCCTTCTCGGGAGCTGTTTTTT

clone size: many
J gene: TRBJ2-2
D gene: .
V gene: TRBV28
CDR3 protein: CASSSLPDGSNTGELFF
CDR3 DNA: TGTGCCAGCAGTTCTCTTCCGGACGGATCGAACACCGGGGAGCTGTTTTTT

clone size: many
J gene: TRBJ2-1
D gene: TRBD2
V gene: TRBV11-1
CDR3 protein: CASSFRGLAGTNEQFF
CDR3 DNA: TGTGCCAGCAGCTTTAGGGGGCTAGCGGGAACAAATGAGCAGTTCTTC

clone size: few
J gene: TRBJ1-2
D gene: TRBD1
V gene: TRBV5-4
CDR3 protein: CASSLAGQGDYGYTF
CDR3 DNA: TGTGCCAGCAGCTTGGCGGGACAGGGAGACTATGGCTACACCTTC

clone size: .
J gene: TRBJ2-1
D gene: .
V gene: TRBV11-2
CDR3 protein: CASSPRPSTSYNEQFF
CDR3 DNA: TGTGCCAGCAGCCCCCGGCCCTCCACCTCCTACAATGAGCAGTTCTTC

clone size: many
J gene: TRBJ2-7
D gene: TRBD2
V gene: TRBV20-1
CDR3 protein: CSASVTSGGPYEQYF
CDR3 DNA: TGCAGTGCTAGCGTTACTAGCGGGGGACCCTACGAGCAGTACTTC

clone size: .
J gene: TRBJ2-1
D gene: .
V gene: TRBV11-2
CDR3 protein: CASSQGTVDGVYNEQFF
CDR3 DNA: TGTGCCAGCAGCCAGGGCACGGTAGACGGAGTCTACAATGAGCAGTTCTTC

clone size: many
J gene: TRBJ2-2
D gene: TRBD2
V gene: TRBV19
CDR3 protein: CASSTRGLAGGTGELFF
CDR3 DNA: TGTGCCAGTAGTACCCGAGGACTAGCGGGAGGTACCGGGGAGCTGTTTTTT

clone size: many
J gene: TRBJ2-3
D gene: .
V gene: TRBV10-1
CDR3 protein: CASSEGMFGTDTQYF
CDR3 DNA: TGCGCCAGCAGTGAAGGAATGTTTGGGACAGATACGCAGTATTTT

clone size: .
J gene: TRBJ2-2
D gene: TRBD1
V gene: TRBV13
CDR3 protein: CASSPGTGVNTGELFF
CDR3 DNA: TGTGCCAGCAGCCCAGGGACAGGGGTGAACACCGGGGAGCTGTTTTTT

clone size: many
J gene: TRBJ2-1
D gene: .
V gene: TRBV6-1
CDR3 protein: CASSKEGVYNEQFF
CDR3 DNA: TGTGCCAGCAGTAAGGAGGGGGTCTACAATGAGCAGTTCTTC

clone size: many
J gene: TRBJ1-6
D gene: .
V gene: TRBV7-3
CDR3 protein: CASSLARDSPLHF
CDR3 DNA: TGTGCCAGCAGCTTGGCACGAGATTCACCCCTCCACTTT

clone size: few
J gene: TRBJ1-6
D gene: .
V gene: TRBV10-3
CDR3 protein: CAISTGNSPLHF
CDR3 DNA: TGTGCCATCAGTACAGGGAATTCACCCCTCCACTTT

clone size: few
J gene: TRBJ2-1
D gene: TRBD2
V gene: TRBV6-2/TRBV6-3
CDR3 protein: CASSWTSPDYNEQFF
CDR3 DNA: TGTGCCAGCAGTTGGACTAGTCCGGACTACAATGAGCAGTTCTTC

clone size: many
J gene: TRBJ2-1
D gene: .
V gene: TRBV2
CDR3 protein: CASSEATVLSSYNEQFF
CDR3 DNA: TGTGCCAGCAGTGAAGCAACGGTCCTCAGCTCCTACAATGAGCAGTTCTTC

clone size: many
J gene: TRBJ2-3
D gene: TRBD2
V gene: TRBV6-2/TRBV6-3
CDR3 protein: CASSYSLAGGPDTQYF
CDR3 DNA: TGTGCCAGCAGTTACTCACTAGCGGGGGGGCCAGATACGCAGTATTTT

clone size: many
J gene: TRBJ2-3
D gene: TRBD2
V gene: TRBV19
CDR3 protein: CASSIRREVADTQYF
CDR3 DNA: TGTGCCAGTAGTATACGGCGGGAGGTTGCAGATACGCAGTATTTT

clone size: few
J gene: TRBJ2-5
D gene: .
V gene: TRBV9
CDR3 protein: CASSVGLQAARQETQYF
CDR3 DNA: TGTGCCAGCAGCGTAGGATTGCAGGCTGCCAGACAAGAGACCCAGTACTTC